This entry concerns a single T cell receptor beta chain. The data belong to a study of shared clonotypes between healthy human individuals. Libraries were prepared by immunoSEQ multiplex PCR; TCRdb keeps only in-frame clonotypes and omits some of them. This sample has under 1,100,000 clones, with approximately 78% found just once. Donation came from healthy HIV-negative adults that had no recent acute infections or vaccinations. The CDR3 runs to 15 residues. Germline V lookup: CDR1 ENHRY, CDR2 SYGVKD. Between the trimmed V and J ends, which lost 4 bases and 5 bases, there was a span of 17 bases. The chain has TRBV10-3 and TRBJ2-5; D might be TRBD2 (6 bases). Sequencing was carried out using memory CD4+ T cells from PBMCs. Subset here: CD45RA-negative fraction. The origin of this receptor is a man younger than 35 in good health. Some clones in this sample may be carry-over from other donors' samples. CDR3 DNA sequence: TGTGCCATCAGTGTATCCGGGACTCCACAGGAGACCCAGTACTTC. It encodes CAISVSGTPQETQYF.